The 4 T cell receptor beta chains in this list originate from one sample, sequenced in a study of glioma-infiltrating T cells. Using RNA template, CDR3s of TCR alpha and beta were amplified with iRepertoire arm-PCR. TCRdb fed the multiplex PCR reads into MiXCR, producing one record per CDR3 protein. Of 300,000 to 450,000 distinct CDR3 sequences listed, roughly 41% were seen once; the top ten hold more than 10%. Sequenced material: glioma tissue, nonneoplastic brain tissue, or PBMCs (not recorded which). The receptors were sampled from a human donor with low-grade glioma or glioblastoma, undergoing nonglioma brain surgery, or in good health (not recorded which).

This clonotype was picked up a small number of times. The V gene is TRBV5-4, the J gene TRBJ2-7; 9 nucleotides align to TRBD1. Looked up from germline, CDR1 is SGHNT and CDR2 is YYREEE (reference sequence). V shed 4 bases and J 4 bases; nucleotides not matched to a gene: 9. The CDR3 length is 15 residues. CDR3 amino acids: CASSTPGQGEYEQYF. The CDR3 bases are TGTGCCAGCAGCACCCCGGGACAGGGAGAATACGAGCAGTACTTC.

This clonotype was observed many times. The gene calls are TRBV20-1 and TRBJ1-1, with a possible D match to TRBD1 (5 bases). The V and J ends lost 6 bases and 2 bases respectively, with 13 bases between them. Looked up from germline, CDR1 is DFQATT and CDR2 is SNEGSKA (reference sequence). The CDR3 consists of 13 residues. The CDR3 nucleotides read TGCAGTGCCCCTGAGGGGCGCAACACTGAAGCTTTCTTT. It specifies CSAPEGRNTEAFF.

This rearrangement joins TRBV5-4 to TRBJ2-7; D possibly corresponds to TRBD1 (5 bases). Germline CDR1 is SGHNT and CDR2 is YYREEE (reference sequence). Trimming took 4 bases from V and 6 from J, leaving 20 bases between them. The CDR3 loop spans 15 amino acids. CDR3 amino acids: CASSPVGAPRVEQYF. CDR3 coding DNA: TGTGCCAGCAGCCCGGTTGGGGCTCCTCGGGTCGAGCAGTACTTC.

The CDR3 nucleotides read TGTGCCAGCAGCGCTCAATTCGGGACTAGCGACCGATACGAGCAGTACTTC. Translated: CASSAQFGTSDRYEQYF. This chain connects TRBV7-9 to TRBJ2-7, with 10 positions matching TRBD2. CDR1 and CDR2 from the germline V gene are SEHNR and FQNEAQ (reference sequence). Trimming cost V 5 bases and J 4 bases; bases outside gene matches: 14. There are 17 residues in the CDR3.